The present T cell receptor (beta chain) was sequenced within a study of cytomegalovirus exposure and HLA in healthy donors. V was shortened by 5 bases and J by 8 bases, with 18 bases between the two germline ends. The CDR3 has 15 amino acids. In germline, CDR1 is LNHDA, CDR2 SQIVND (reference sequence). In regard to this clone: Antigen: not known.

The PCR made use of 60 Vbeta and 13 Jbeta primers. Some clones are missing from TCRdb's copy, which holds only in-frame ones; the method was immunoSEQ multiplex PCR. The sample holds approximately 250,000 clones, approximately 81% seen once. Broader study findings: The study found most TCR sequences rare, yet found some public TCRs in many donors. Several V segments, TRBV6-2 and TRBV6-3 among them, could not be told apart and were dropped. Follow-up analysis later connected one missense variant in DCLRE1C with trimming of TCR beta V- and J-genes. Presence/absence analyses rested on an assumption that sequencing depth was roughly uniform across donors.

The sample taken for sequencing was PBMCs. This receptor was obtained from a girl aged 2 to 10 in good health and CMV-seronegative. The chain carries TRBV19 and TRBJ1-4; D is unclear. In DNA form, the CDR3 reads TGTGCCAGTAGTCAGGTTTTGAGTCCTGGGGAAAAACTGTTTTTT. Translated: CASSQVLSPGEKLFF.